A single sample is the source of the 16 T cell receptor beta chains below, sequenced in a study of cytomegalovirus exposure and HLA in healthy donors. Primers: 60 Vbeta forward and 13 Jbeta reverse. Sequenced by immunoSEQ multiplex PCR; TCRdb stores in-frame clones only, minus some. The top ten clones hold roughly 0.58% of a sample with 200,000 to 250,000 clones, about 80% of them seen once. Sequencing was done on a sample of PBMCs. The receptors originated from a woman in her thirties or forties in good health and CMV-seronegative.

The chain uses TRBV28 and TRBJ1-6; 7 nucleotides agree with TRBD1. This CDR3 is built from 13 residues. The V gene's germline CDR1 is MDHEN and CDR2 SYDVKM. V lost 7 bases and J lost 8; bases outside the gene matches: 5. DNA for the CDR3: TGTGCCAGCACCCGGGACAGCGATTCACCCCTCCACTTT. This gives the protein CASTRDSDSPLHF.

The gene calls are TRBV19 and TRBJ2-1, with D tentatively TRBD1 (6 bases). Germline CDR1 reads LNHDA; CDR2 reads SQIVND (reference sequence). CDR3 length: 15 residues. V was clipped by 2 bases and J by 2 bases, with 10 bases between them. CDR3 residues: CASSIQGMTYNEQFF. CDR3 in DNA: TGTGCCAGTAGTATACAGGGGATGACCTACAATGAGCAGTTCTTC.

The V and J genes are TRBV5-8 and TRBJ1-2; D gene ambiguous. V lost 0 bases to trimming and J lost 5 bases, with 8 bases between them. Germline V lookup: CDR1 SGHTS, CDR2 YDEGEE. CDR3 length: 13 residues. Here the CDR3 DNA reads TGTGCCAGCAGCTTGGCCGGGAGGTATGGCTACACCTTC. This gives the protein CASSLAGRYGYTF.

The chain joins TRBV6-1 to TRBJ2-3; the D gene is possibly TRBD1 (5 bases). V lost 3 bases and J 0 bases, leaving 13 bases between the germline ends. This CDR3 is built from 16 residues. Germline values: CDR1 MNHNS, CDR2 SASEGT. CDR3 nucleotide sequence: TGTGCCAGCAGTGACCGGACAAGTATTAGCACAGATACGCAGTATTTT. Protein: CASSDRTSISTDTQYF.

The chain is built from TRBV6-5 and TRBJ1-5; 7 bases fit TRBD1. The CDR3 sequence is 15 residues long. The ends lost 6 bases at V and 5 bases at J; junction bases unmatched: 10. CDR1 and CDR2 (germline): MNHEY, SVGAGI. DNA of the CDR3: TGTGCCAGCAGCAAACGACAGGGCCTCTATCAGCCCCAGCATTTT. Protein product: CASSKRQGLYQPQHF.

V is TRBV7-6 and J is TRBJ2-6; D not certain. The CDR3 runs 17 residues. The ends were cut back, 1 base at V and 2 bases at J, with 12 bases in the middle. Germline assignment: CDR1 SGHVS and CDR2 FNYEAQ. In nucleotides, the CDR3 is TGTGCCAGCAGCTTAGGGCCTCCTCCCCCTGGGGCCAACGTCCTGACTTTC. This translates into CASSLGPPPPGANVLTF.

The chain couples TRBV18 to TRBJ1-1; 8 bases align to TRBD1. The germline V gene encodes CDR1 KGHSH and CDR2 LQKENI. The junction had 8 bases not matched to a gene; V was cut back by 1 base and J by 4 bases. The CDR3 length is 16 residues. CDR3 nucleotide sequence: TGTGCCAGCTCACCACTACAGGGGGGGGCGGTCACTGAAGCTTTCTTT. Translation: CASSPLQGGAVTEAFF.

The chain couples TRBV6-6 to TRBJ2-5; D possibly corresponds to TRBD2 (6 bases). V was cut by 6 bases and J by 3 bases, with 17 bases left in between. The CDR3 extends over 15 amino acids. Germline V lookup: CDR1 MNHNY, CDR2 SVGAGI (reference sequence). The DNA for the CDR3 is TGTGCCAGCAGGGGAAATTGGAGGGGAGAAGAGACCCAGTACTTC. Residues: CASRGNWRGEETQYF.

This chain uses TRBV7-6 with TRBJ2-7; 8 nucleotides align to TRBD1. This CDR3 spans 12 amino acids. Trimming cost V 8 bases and J 5 bases; bases outside gene matches: 5. Germline-derived CDR1 and CDR2 are SGHVS and FNYEAQ. The CDR3 DNA sequence: TGTGCCAGCGGCAGGGGGCTGGACGAGCAGTACTTC. Translating it yields CASGRGLDEQYF.

The V and J genes are TRBV15 and TRBJ2-3; no firm D call. CDR1 is LNHNV and CDR2 is YYDKDF in the germline V gene (reference sequence). V dropped 5 bases and J dropped 0 bases, with 3 bases sitting between them. The CDR3 extends over 12 amino acids. The CDR3 loop is CATSGSTDTQYF. The CDR3 nucleotides are TGTGCCACCAGCGGCAGCACAGATACGCAGTATTTT.

This clone was detected a few times. The V gene is TRBV27, the J gene TRBJ1-4, with TRBD1 matching 7 bases. V shed 6 bases and J 7 bases; nucleotides not matched to a gene: 8. The germline V gene encodes CDR1 MNHEY and CDR2 SMNVEV (reference sequence). The CDR3 is 14 residues long. The CDR3 coding sequence is TGTGCCAGCAGGCGACAGGGTCTGGGTGAAAAACTGTTTTTT. The encoded protein is CASRRQGLGEKLFF.

The V call is TRBV6-1, the J call TRBJ1-1; 7 nucleotides line up with TRBD1. This CDR3 has 15 residues. Trimming cost V 2 bases and J 6 bases; bases outside gene matches: 9. Germline V CDR1 and CDR2: MNHNS, SASEGT. Here the CDR3 reads CASSENPATGPEAFF. CDR3 bases: TGTGCCAGCAGTGAAAACCCCGCGACAGGGCCTGAAGCTTTCTTT.

The rearrangement uses TRBV7-2 and TRBJ2-2; D remains unclear. Germline V CDR1 and CDR2: SGHTA, FQGNSA. This CDR3 spans 12 amino acids. V gave up 7 bases and J gave up 6 bases, with 9 bases separating them. The CDR3, as DNA: TGTGCCAGCACAGATCTGGCCGGGGAGCTGTTTTTT. The encoded protein is CASTDLAGELFF. Drawing the rest from reference TRBV7-2 and TRBJ2-2, the complete variable domain is GAGVSQSPSNKVTEKGKDVELRCDPISGHTALYWYRQSLGQGLEFLIYFQGNSAPDKSGLPSDRFSAERTGGSVSTLTIQRTQQEDSAVYLCASTDLAGELFFGEGSRLTVL.

The V gene is TRBV27, the J gene TRBJ2-1; possibly TRBD1 for D (5 bases). This CDR3 has 14 amino acids. V lost 2 bases, J lost 6 bases, and 11 bases lay in between. Germline CDR1 and CDR2: MNHEY and SMNVEV (reference sequence). The CDR3 protein is CASSLRTGPNEQFF. For the CDR3, the DNA is TGTGCCAGCAGTTTAAGAACAGGCCCCAATGAGCAGTTCTTC.

On this clone itself: Mismatch with germline at one junction end may stem from a read error. The rearrangement links TRBV29-1 to TRBJ2-7; a weak D match, TRBD1 (5 bases). The V gene's germline CDR1 is SQVTM and CDR2 ANQGSEA. The CDR3 runs to 17 residues. In DNA form, the CDR3 reads TGCAGCGGGTACCCAGGTTGGACATTTTTTCCCCTCTACGAGCAGCACTTC. This gives the protein CSGYPGWTFFPLYEQHF.

The chain links TRBV5-1 to TRBJ2-1; TRBD1 matches 9 bases. Trimming removed 5 bases from V and 2 bases from J; junction bases left unmatched: 5. CDR3 length: 15 amino acids. Germline values: CDR1 SGHRS, CDR2 YFSETQ. The CDR3 DNA is TGCGCCAGCAGTTCCACAGGGGGCCCCTACAATGAGCAGTTCTTC. Its translation: CASSSTGGPYNEQFF.